Detailed here is one TCR beta chain. The V segment lost 4 bases and the J segment 4 bases; nucleotides outside the gene matches: 12. The germline CDR1 and CDR2 sequences are SQVTM and ANQGSEA. This CDR3 region has 15 residues. This record belongs to a study of blood T cell repertoires in COVID-19. In the study overall: From the United States, Italy and Spain came samples of acute and convalescent COVID-19. Sources were T cells, B-cell-depleted T cells, or PBMCs; the material itself was cDNA or gDNA.

Per the study methods: Amplification from reference gene primers served as the basis for estimated nucleated cell counts. Assay: immunoSEQ multiplex PCR; the TCRdb copy retains only in-frame clones and omits some. V and J calls and clone size are as listed in that table; D and trimming were resolved from the DNA. The sample consists of around 250,000 clones, around 87% of them appearing once. This receptor was taken from a woman in her 70s with active or convalescent COVID-19. The rearrangement links TRBV29-1 to TRBJ1-1; TRBD1 aligns across 7 bases. The sequencing input was peripheral blood. The CDR3: CSVGQGASLGTEAFF. DNA for the CDR3: TGCAGCGTTGGACAGGGCGCATCCTTGGGCACTGAAGCTTTCTTT. The whole variable domain, remainder taken from reference TRBV29-1 and TRBJ1-1, is SAVISQKPSRDICQRGTSLTIQCQVDSQVTMMFWYRQQPGQSLTLIATANQGSEATYESGFVIDKFPISRPNLTFSTLTVSNMSPEDSSIYLCSVGQGASLGTEAFFGQGTRLTVV.